The T cell receptor beta chain described here comes from a study of CD8 T cells in ankylosing spondylitis (dated by TCRdb to about 2017). The study in broad terms: The study set out to find disease-linked TCR variants by profiling T cell receptor beta repertoires in ankylosing spondylitis patients and healthy donors. The whole study cohort included over a hundred healthy donors and roughly 24 ankylosing spondylitis patients. Peripheral blood was sampled, and synovial fluid was also collected from ankylosing spondylitis patients. What the work shows at the level of the full study, not this receptor alone: The disease-linked clones were reported as significantly enriched in matched synovial fluid samples from ankylosing spondylitis patients. In peripheral blood, the disease-linked clones were found at relatively low frequencies and had a CD8+ phenotype. Some motif variants were previously reported in synovial fluid and blood of reactive arthritis patients, suggesting common disease-initiation mechanisms. Blood from ankylosing spondylitis patients appeared to be characterized by a TCR beta motif composed of 7 to 9 highly homologous amino acid variants.

This clonotype was recorded at least ten times. Its antigen specificity is not known. No quality values exist for individual bases; no much larger clone is one base distant. The CDR3 measures 16 amino acids from cysteine to phenylalanine. Only the CDR3 DNA stays, 48 bases, in frame from base 1. The germline V gene (reference sequence) provides CDR1 DFQATT and CDR2 SNEGSKA. Unmatched junction bases come to 4, with V trimmed by 2 bases and J by 3 bases. Sequencing used an Illumina HiSeq 2500. TCR beta libraries were prepared by quantitative 5'-RACE with molecular barcodes. The original methods were these. Disease-linked TCR variants were identified with a new computational method built on a probabilistic model of VDJ rearrangement. The raw public data were reprocessed by TCRdb itself: fastp quality trimming at Q25, MiXCR clonotype calling, in-frame beta chains only. Every entry covers one CDR3 protein and lists the most common genes and DNA from its rows. TCRdb, rather than the study authors, made the V and J calls. Present in this sample are approximately 240,000 distinct CDR3 sequences, more than 20% of which were seen just once. Jointly, the top ten make up approximately 0.61% of the sample.

The source material was blood, either unsorted or a sorted T cell fraction (not recorded which). The clonotype was recovered from a male donor with ankylosing spondylitis or in good health (not recorded which). The chain links TRBV20-1 with TRBJ2-1, with 13 bases aligning to TRBD2. The CDR3 region reads CSARRTSGGYYNEQFF. The bases read TGCAGTGCTAGAAGGACTAGCGGGGGTTACTACAATGAGCAGTTCTTC.